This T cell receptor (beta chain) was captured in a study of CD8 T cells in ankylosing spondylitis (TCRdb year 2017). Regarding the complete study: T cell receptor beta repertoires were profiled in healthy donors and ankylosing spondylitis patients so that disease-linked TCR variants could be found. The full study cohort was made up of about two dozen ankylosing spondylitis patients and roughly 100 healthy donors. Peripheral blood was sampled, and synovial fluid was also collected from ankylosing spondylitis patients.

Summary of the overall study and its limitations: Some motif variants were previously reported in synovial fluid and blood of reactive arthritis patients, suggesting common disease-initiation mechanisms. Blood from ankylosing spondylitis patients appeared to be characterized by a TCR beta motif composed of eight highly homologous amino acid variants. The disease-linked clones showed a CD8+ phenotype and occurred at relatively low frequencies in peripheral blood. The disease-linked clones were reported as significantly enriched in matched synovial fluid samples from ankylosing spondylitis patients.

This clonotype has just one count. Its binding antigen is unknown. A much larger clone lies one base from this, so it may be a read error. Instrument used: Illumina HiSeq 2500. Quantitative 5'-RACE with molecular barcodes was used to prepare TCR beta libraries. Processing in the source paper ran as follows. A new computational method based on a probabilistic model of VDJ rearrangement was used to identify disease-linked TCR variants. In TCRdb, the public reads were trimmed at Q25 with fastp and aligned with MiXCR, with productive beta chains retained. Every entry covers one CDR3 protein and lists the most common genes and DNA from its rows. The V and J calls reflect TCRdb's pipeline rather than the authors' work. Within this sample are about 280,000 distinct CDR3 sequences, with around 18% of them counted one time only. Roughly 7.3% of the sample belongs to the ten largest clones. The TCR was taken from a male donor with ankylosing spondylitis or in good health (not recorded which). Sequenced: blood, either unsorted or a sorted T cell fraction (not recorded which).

Here the CDR3 is given as CASRFEGASGEAFF. The bases read TGTGCCAGCAGATTCGAGGGGGCGTCGGGTGAAGCTTTCTTT. The chain was built from TRBV5-6 and TRBJ1-1, with 7 bases in between that match TRBD1. From its cysteine to its phenylalanine, the CDR3 spans 14 amino acids. Only the CDR3 part of the read is kept: 42 bases, read in frame from the first base. Based on the germline V gene, the CDR1 and CDR2 sequences are SGHDT and YYEEEE. Trimming removed 5 bases from V and 7 bases from J; the gene matches leave 11 bases unexplained.